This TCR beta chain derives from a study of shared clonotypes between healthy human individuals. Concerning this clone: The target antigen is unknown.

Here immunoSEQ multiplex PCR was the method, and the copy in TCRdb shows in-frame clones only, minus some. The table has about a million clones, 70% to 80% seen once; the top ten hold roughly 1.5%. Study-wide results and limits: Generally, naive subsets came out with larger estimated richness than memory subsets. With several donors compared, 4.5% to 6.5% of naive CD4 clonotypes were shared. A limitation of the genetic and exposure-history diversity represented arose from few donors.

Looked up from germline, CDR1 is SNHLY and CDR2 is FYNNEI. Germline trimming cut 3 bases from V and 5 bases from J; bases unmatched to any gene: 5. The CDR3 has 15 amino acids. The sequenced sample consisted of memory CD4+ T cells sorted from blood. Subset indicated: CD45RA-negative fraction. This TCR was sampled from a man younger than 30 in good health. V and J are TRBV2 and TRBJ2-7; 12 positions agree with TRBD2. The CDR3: CASSDGGLAGHEQYF. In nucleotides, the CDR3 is TGTGCCAGCAGTGATGGGGGACTAGCGGGCCACGAGCAGTACTTC. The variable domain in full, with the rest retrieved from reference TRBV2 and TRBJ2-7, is EPEVTQTPSHQVTQMGQEVILRCVPISNHLYFYWYRQILGQKVEFLVSFYNNEISEKSEIFDDQFSVERPDGSNFTLKIRSTKLEDSAMYFCASSDGGLAGHEQYFGPGTRLTVT.